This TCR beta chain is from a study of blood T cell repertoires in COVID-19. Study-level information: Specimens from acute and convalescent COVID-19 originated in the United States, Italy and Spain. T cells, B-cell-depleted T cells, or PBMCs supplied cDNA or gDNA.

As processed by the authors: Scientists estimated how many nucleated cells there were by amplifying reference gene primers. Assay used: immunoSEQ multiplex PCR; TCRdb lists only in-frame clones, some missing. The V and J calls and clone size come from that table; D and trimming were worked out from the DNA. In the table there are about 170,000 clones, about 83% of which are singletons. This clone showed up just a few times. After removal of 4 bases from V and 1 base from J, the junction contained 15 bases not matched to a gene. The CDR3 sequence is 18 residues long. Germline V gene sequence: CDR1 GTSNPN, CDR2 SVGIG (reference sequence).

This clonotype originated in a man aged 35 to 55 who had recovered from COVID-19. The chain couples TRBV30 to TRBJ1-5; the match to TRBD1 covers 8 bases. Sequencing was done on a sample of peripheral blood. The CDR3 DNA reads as TGTGCCTGGAACTCCGCGGACAGGGAGGATTGGAGCAATCAGCCCCAGCATTTT. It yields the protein CAWNSADREDWSNQPQHF. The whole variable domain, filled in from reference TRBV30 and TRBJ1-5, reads SQTIHQWPATLVQPVGSPLSLECTVEGTSNPNLYWYRQAAGRGLQLLFYSVGIGQISSEVPQNLSASRPQDRQFILSSKKLLLSDSGFYLCAWNSADREDWSNQPQHFGDGTRLSIL.